This TCR beta chain was found in a study of cytomegalovirus exposure and HLA in healthy donors. This CDR3 comprises 16 residues. Germline V gene data show CDR1 as SGHDT and CDR2 as YYEEEE. V was clipped by 0 bases and J by 4 bases, with 13 bases between them. Primers: 60 Vbeta forward and 13 Jbeta reverse. Method: immunoSEQ multiplex PCR; TCRdb's copy keeps in-frame clones and lacks some. There are about 92,000 clones in the sample; around 70% occur only once, and approximately 2.9% lies in the top ten. This clone was observed a handful of times. Its antigen is unknown. Study conclusions and caveats: The likely origin of a cluster of highly shared sequence variants was a sequencing artifact. When the data were analyzed later, several of the most significant clusters appeared to be linked to common viral pathogens. The study assumed roughly uniform donor sequencing depth for presence/absence analyses. Most TCRs appeared rarely, but some public TCRs recurred in many donors.

The sample taken for sequencing was PBMCs. This TCR was sampled from a man over 45 in good health and CMV-seronegative. The chain recombines TRBV5-6 with TRBJ2-2; a weak D match, TRBD1 (5 bases). The CDR3 bases are TGTGCCAGCAGCTTGGGTCCAGGGTACGGCACCGGGGAGCTGTTTTTT. It is translated as CASSLGPGYGTGELFF. Full variable domain (remainder filled in from reference TRBV5-6 and TRBJ2-2): DAGVTQSPTHLIKTRGQQVTLRCSPKSGHDTVSWYQQALGQGPQFIFQYYEEEERQRGNFPDRFSGHQFPNYSSELNVNALLLGDSALYLCASSLGPGYGTGELFFGEGSRLTVL.